This record looks at one T cell receptor (beta chain) sequence and its context. The antigen remains unidentified. Between the trimmed V and J ends, which lost 0 bases and 6 bases, there was a span of 4 bases. The CDR3 runs 12 residues. CDR1 is SGHDT and CDR2 is YYEEEE in the germline V gene. Sequencing used immunoSEQ multiplex PCR; TCRdb keeps in-frame clones, though not all of them. The profile shows 150,000 or so clones, over 80% of them singletons. This sample was taken from a study of T cell responses to AZD1222 COVID-19 vaccine. General observations from the study: Repertoires were collected only later (after the peak T cell response had occurred). Donors skewed white British and female; clonal diversity was possibly underestimated. Nearly half of spike-specific TCRs reportedly target unmutated variant regions.

The rearrangement uses TRBV5-6 and TRBJ1-5; D is ambiguous. The TCR was taken from an adult who received the AZD1222 COVID-19 vaccine. The sample consisted of peripheral blood, taken 28 days after the second AZD1222 dose. For the CDR3, the DNA is TGTGCCAGCAGCTTGGGGCCTCAGCCCCAGCATTTT. Protein: CASSLGPQPQHF.